A selection of T cell receptor beta chains follows, all from one sample in a study of T cells after yellow fever vaccination. TCRdb passed the 5' RACE reads through MiXCR, listing each CDR3 protein once. The top ten clones hold approximately 0.99% of a sample with under 300,000 distinct CDR3 sequences, over 6.5% of them seen once. The sequencing here drew on CD4+ T cells sorted from PBMCs, taken on the day of the yellow fever booster vaccination. These receptors all stem from a man aged 30 to 39 who received the YFV17D yellow fever vaccine. The CDR3 runs from the conserved cysteine through the conserved F or W. D genes are given only for firm matches. Clone size is given for some rows only: seen once, a few or many times, or a class if the clone is expanded.

size	length	V	J	D	CDR3	DNA
few	17	TRBV6-5	TRBJ1-1	NA	CASSYSAGPTSNTEAFF	TGTGCCAGCAGTTACTCGGCAGGGCCAACTTCCAACACTGAAGCTTTCTTT
many	13	TRBV4-3	TRBJ2-3	NA	CASSRGSTDTQYF	TGCGCCAGCAGCCGGGGGAGCACAGATACGCAGTATTTT
many	14	TRBV7-3	TRBJ1-1	NA	CASSLKGGGTEAFF	TGTGCCAGCAGCCTAAAGGGTGGGGGCACTGAAGCTTTCTTT
NA	14	TRBV10-3	TRBJ1-5	NA	CAISEVGGNQPQHF	TGTGCCATCAGTGAGGTAGGGGGCAATCAGCCCCAGCATTTT
few	14	TRBV6-2/TRBV6-3	TRBJ2-7	NA	CASSYGGVAYEQYF	TGTGCCAGCAGTTACGGCGGAGTGGCCTACGAGCAGTACTTC
many	14	TRBV6-2/TRBV6-3	TRBJ2-7	TRBD1	CASSYGGQGNEQYF	TGTGCCAGCAGTTACGGGGGACAGGGTAACGAGCAGTACTTC
few	14	TRBV18	TRBJ2-1	TRBD2	CASYRGESLNEQFF	TGTGCCAGCTATCGGGGGGAGAGCCTAAATGAGCAGTTCTTC
many	12	TRBV7-8	TRBJ1-4	NA	CASSLDTQKLFF	TGTGCCAGCAGCTTGGACACACAAAAACTGTTTTTT
many	15	TRBV18	TRBJ2-7	NA	CASSPPSLPNGEQYF	TGTGCCAGCTCACCACCGAGTCTGCCCAACGGCGAGCAGTACTTC
many	11	TRBV3-1	TRBJ1-2	NA	CASSQVNGYTF	TGTGCCAGCAGCCAAGTTAATGGCTACACCTTC
NA	14	TRBV5-6	TRBJ2-3	NA	CASSFKRGTDTQYF	TGTGCCAGCAGCTTCAAGCGGGGCACAGATACGCAGTATTTT
few	13	TRBV5-1	TRBJ1-2	NA	CASSFSQLDGYTF	TGCGCCAGCAGCTTTTCGCAGTTAGATGGCTACACCTTC